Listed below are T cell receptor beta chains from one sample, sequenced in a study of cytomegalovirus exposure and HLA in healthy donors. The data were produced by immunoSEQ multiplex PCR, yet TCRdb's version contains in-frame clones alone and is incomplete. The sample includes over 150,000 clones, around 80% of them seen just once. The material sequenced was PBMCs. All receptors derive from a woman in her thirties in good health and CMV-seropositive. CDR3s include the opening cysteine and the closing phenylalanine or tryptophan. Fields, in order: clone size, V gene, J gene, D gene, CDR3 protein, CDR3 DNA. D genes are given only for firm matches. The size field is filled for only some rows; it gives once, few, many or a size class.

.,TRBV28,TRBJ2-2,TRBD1,CASSFPGQGARWTGELFF,TGTGCCAGCAGTTTTCCGGGACAGGGGGCAAGGTGGACCGGGGAGCTGTTTTTT
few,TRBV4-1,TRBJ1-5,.,CASSQESRYQPQHF,TGCGCCAGCAGCCAAGAGAGCCGCTATCAGCCCCAGCATTTT
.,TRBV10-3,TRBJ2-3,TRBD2,CAIAGDDADTQYF,TGTGCCATCGCGGGAGATGACGCAGATACGCAGTATTTT
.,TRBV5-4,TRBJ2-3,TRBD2,CASNLGTSGGTDTQYF,TGTGCCAGCAACCTAGGGACTAGCGGTGGCACAGATACGCAGTATTTT
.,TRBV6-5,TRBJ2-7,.,CASSYSMDSGSYEQYF,TGTGCCAGCAGTTACTCGATGGACAGTGGGTCGTACGAGCAGTACTTC
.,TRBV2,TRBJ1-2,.,CASHVGGRLGYGYTF,TGTGCCAGCCACGTGGGGGGGCGTTTAGGCTATGGCTACACCTTC
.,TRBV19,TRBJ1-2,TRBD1,CASATGGYGYTF,TGTGCCAGTGCGACAGGGGGCTATGGCTACACCTTC
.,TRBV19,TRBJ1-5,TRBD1,CASSPQGGWNQPQHF,TGTGCCAGTAGCCCCCAGGGGGGCTGGAATCAGCCCCAGCATTTT
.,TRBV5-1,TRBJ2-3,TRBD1,CASSLEGQGAADTQYF,TGCGCCAGCAGCCTGGAGGGACAGGGGGCCGCAGATACGCAGTATTTT
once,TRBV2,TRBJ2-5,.,CASRRGGGTQYF,TGTGCCAGCAGGAGGGGGGGAGGGACCCAGTACTTC
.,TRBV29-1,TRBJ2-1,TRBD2,CSVCSGREAEQFF,TGCAGCGTTTGTAGCGGGAGGGAGGCTGAGCAGTTCTTC
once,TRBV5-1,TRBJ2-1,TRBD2,CASSPEAGVAYNEQFF,TGCGCCAGCAGCCCGGAAGCGGGAGTGGCTTACAATGAGCAGTTCTTC
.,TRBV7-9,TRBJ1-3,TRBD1,CASSYRDRADTIYF,TGTGCCAGCAGCTACCGGGACAGGGCTGACACCATATATTTT
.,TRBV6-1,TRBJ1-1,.,CASSGQVGVNTEAFF,TGTGCCAGCAGTGGGCAAGTCGGAGTGAACACTGAAGCTTTCTTT
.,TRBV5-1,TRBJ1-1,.,CASSSTGMDTEAFF,TGCGCCAGCAGCTCTACAGGTATGGACACTGAAGCTTTCTTT
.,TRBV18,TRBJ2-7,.,CASSPALEQYF,TGTGCCAGCTCCCCCGCACTCGAGCAGTACTTC
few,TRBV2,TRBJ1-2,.,CASSEGSHYGYTF,TGTGCCAGCAGTGAAGGGAGCCACTATGGCTACACCTTC
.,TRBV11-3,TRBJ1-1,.,CASSLAGDTEAFF,TGTGCCAGCAGCTTAGCGGGGGACACTGAAGCTTTCTTT
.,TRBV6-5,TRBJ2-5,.,CASQHLAAGQETQYF,TGTGCCAGTCAGCACCTTGCGGCGGGTCAAGAGACCCAGTACTTC
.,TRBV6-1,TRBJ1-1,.,CASKPGAGNTEAFF,TGTGCCAGCAAACCAGGGGCCGGGAACACTGAAGCTTTCTTT
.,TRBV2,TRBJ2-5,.,CASSEGQVQETQYF,TGTGCCAGCAGTGAAGGGCAAGTCCAAGAGACCCAGTACTTC
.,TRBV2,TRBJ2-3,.,CASRYRELNTDTQYF,TGTGCCAGCAGGTATCGGGAGTTAAACACAGATACGCAGTATTTT
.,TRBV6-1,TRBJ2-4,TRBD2,CASSELAVTLAKNIQYF,TGTGCCAGCAGTGAACTAGCGGTAACCCTAGCCAAAAACATTCAGTACTTC
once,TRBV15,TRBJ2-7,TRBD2,CATSRDRASGRATSYEQYF,TGTGCCACCAGCAGAGATCGGGCTAGCGGGAGGGCCACGTCCTACGAGCAGTACTTC
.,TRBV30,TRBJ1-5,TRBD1,CAWRKDRDQPQHF,TGTGCCTGGAGGAAGGACAGGGATCAGCCCCAGCATTTT
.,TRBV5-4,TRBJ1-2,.,CASSSDGIYGYTF,TGTGCCAGCAGCTCGGACGGGATCTATGGCTACACCTTC
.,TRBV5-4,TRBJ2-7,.,CASSLENPSYYEQYF,TGTGCCAGCAGCTTGGAAAACCCCTCCTACTACGAGCAGTACTTC
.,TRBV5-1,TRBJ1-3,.,CASSLGPGVGNTIYF,TGCGCCAGCAGCTTGGGGCCGGGAGTTGGAAACACCATATATTTT
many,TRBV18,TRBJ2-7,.,CASSPPNSAYEQYF,TGTGCCAGCTCACCACCGAACAGTGCCTACGAGCAGTACTTC
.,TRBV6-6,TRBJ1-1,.,CASSYSRAGQAFF,TGTGCCAGCAGTTACTCGAGGGCAGGACAAGCTTTCTTT
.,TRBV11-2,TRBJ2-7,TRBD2,CASSLDRGEGLGYEQYF,TGTGCCAGCAGCTTAGATCGGGGGGAGGGATTGGGCTACGAGCAGTACTTC
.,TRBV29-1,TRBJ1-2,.,CSVGTGLDYGYTF,TGCAGCGTTGGAACAGGGTTGGACTATGGCTACACCTTC
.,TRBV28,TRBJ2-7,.,CASSRISYEQYF,TGTGCCAGCAGTCGTATTTCCTACGAGCAGTACTTC
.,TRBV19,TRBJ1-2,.,CASNIPAGGDYGYTF,TGTGCCAGTAATATCCCGGCAGGTGGTGACTATGGCTACACCTTC
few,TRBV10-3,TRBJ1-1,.,CAISAMGAIETEAFF,TGTGCCATCAGTGCTATGGGGGCGATAGAAACTGAAGCTTTCTTT
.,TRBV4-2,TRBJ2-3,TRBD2,CASSRLKGLAGWTDTQYF,TGTGCCAGCAGCCGATTGAAGGGACTAGCGGGATGGACAGATACGCAGTATTTT
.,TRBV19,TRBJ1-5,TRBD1,CASSIFQGEDQPQHF,TGTGCCAGTAGTATATTCCAGGGGGAGGATCAGCCCCAGCATTTT
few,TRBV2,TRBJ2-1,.,CASSQNRGNNEQFF,TGTGCCAGCAGCCAAAACCGGGGAAACAATGAGCAGTTCTTC
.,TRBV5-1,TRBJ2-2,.,CASSLAGQGSGELFF,TGCGCCAGCAGCTTGGCCGGGCAGGGCTCCGGGGAGCTGTTTTTT
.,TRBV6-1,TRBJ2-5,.,CASSARLQETQYF,TGTGCCAGCAGTGCCAGGTTGCAAGAGACCCAGTACTTC
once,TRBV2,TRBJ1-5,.,CASRAGEPGSNQPQHF,TGTGCCAGCAGGGCAGGGGAACCTGGTAGCAATCAGCCCCAGCATTTT
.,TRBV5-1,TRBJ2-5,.,CASSTGSGQETQYF,TGCGCCAGCAGCACAGGTTCAGGTCAAGAGACCCAGTACTTC